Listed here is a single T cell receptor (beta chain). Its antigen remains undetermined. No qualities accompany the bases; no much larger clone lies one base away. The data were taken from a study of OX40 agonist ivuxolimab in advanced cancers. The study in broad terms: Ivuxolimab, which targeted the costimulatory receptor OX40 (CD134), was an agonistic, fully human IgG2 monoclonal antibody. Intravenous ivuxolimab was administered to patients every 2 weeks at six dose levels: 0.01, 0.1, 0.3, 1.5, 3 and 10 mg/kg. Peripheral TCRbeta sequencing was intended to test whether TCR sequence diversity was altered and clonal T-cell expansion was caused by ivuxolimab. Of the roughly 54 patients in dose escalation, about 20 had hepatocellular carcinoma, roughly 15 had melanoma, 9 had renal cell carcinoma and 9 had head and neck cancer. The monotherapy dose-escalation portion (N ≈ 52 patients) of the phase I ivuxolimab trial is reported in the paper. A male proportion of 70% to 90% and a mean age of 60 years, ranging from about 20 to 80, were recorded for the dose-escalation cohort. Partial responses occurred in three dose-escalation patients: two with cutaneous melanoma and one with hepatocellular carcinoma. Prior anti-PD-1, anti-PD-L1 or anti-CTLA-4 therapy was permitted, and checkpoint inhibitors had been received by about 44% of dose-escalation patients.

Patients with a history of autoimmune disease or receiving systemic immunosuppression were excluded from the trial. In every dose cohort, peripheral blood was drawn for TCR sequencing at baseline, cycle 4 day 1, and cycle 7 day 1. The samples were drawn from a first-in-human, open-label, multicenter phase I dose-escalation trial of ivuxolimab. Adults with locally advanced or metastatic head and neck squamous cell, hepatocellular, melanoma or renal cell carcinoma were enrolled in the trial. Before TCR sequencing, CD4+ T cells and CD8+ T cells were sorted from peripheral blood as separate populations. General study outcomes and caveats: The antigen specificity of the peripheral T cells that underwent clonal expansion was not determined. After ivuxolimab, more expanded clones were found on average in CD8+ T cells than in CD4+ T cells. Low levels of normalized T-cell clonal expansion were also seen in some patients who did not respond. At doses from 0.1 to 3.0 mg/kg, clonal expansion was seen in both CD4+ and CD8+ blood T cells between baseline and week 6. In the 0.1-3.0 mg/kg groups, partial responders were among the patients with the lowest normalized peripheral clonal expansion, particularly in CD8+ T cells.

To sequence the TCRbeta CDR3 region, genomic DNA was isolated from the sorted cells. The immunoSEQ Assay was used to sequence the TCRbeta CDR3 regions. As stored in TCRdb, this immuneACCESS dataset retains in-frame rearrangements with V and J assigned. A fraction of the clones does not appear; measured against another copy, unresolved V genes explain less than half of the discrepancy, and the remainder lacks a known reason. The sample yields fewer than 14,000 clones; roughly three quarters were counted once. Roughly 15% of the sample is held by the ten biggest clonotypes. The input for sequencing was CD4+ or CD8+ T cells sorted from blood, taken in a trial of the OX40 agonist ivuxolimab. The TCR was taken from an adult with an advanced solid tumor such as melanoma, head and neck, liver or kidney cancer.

The sequence in DNA is TGTGCCGCCCGTGGCAGATTCAGTTCCTACAATGAGCAGTTCTTC. This translates into CAARGRFSSYNEQFF. The chain employs TRBV2 and TRBJ2-1, with no confidently assigned D gene. Reading from cysteine to phenylalanine, the CDR3 counts 15 amino acids. CDR3 DNA is the only sequence kept; it has 45 bases, read in frame from the first base. V is cut by 11 bases and J by 1 base, and the space between the germline ends is 18 bases. The germline V gene supplies CDR1 SNHLY and CDR2 FYNNEI.